Listed below are T cell receptor beta chains from one sample, sequenced in a study of tumor and adjacent non-tumor tissue in lung cancer. TCRdb processed the multiplex PCR reads anew with MiXCR; each CDR3 protein has one entry. The sample lists some 68,000 distinct CDR3 sequences; around three quarters were seen once. Sequenced: distant non-tumor lung tissue. All receptors come from a man in his 60s with non-small cell lung cancer. Each CDR3 is given with its conserved first and last residue. Each record gives: D gene, clone size, V gene, J gene, CDR3 protein, CDR3 DNA. The D gene is left open where the match is weak. The size entry is marked missing in some rows and otherwise reads once, few, many or a size class.

>-|-|TRBV6-1|TRBJ2-7
CVGHRGPYEQYF
TGTGTCGGTCATCGGGGGCCCTATGAGCAGTACTTC
>-|-|TRBV29-1|TRBJ1-3
CSVEECQGNTMYF
TGCAGCGTTGAAGAATGTCAGGGAAACACCATGTATTTT
>TRBD2|many|TRBV20-1|TRBJ2-1
CSTRRGLAGLNEQFF
TGCAGTACCCGCAGAGGACTAGCGGGACTCAATGAGCAGTTCTTC
>-|-|TRBV6-5|TRBJ2-4
CTSSCRLEAKNIQYF
TGTACCAGCAGTTGCAGGCTAGAGGCCAAAAACATTCAGTACTTC
>-|once|TRBV5-4|TRBJ1-5
CASSRGGLGRPQDF
TGTGCCAGCAGCCGTGGGGGGCTTGGTCGGCCCCAGGATTTT
>TRBD2|-|TRBV4-1|TRBJ2-1
CASSLIAGGEGEQFF
TGCGCCAGTAGCCTCATAGCGGGAGGGGAGGGTGAGCAGTTCTTC
>-|-|TRBV20-1|TRBJ2-3
CSAEVEDTQYF
TGCAGTGCTGAGGTTGAAGATACGCAGTATTTT
>-|many|TRBV6-5|TRBJ1-2
CASKSPLNYGYTF
TGTGCCAGCAAATCTCCCCTTAACTATGGCTACACCTTC
>-|once|TRBV5-1|TRBJ2-5
CASSLAQEGETQYF
TGCGCCAGCAGCTTGGCCCAGGAGGGGGAGACCCAGTACTTC
>TRBD1|-|TRBV12-3/TRBV12-4|TRBJ2-3
CASSFGQGFTDTRYF
TGTGCCAGCAGTTTCGGACAGGGCTTCACAGATACGCGATATTTT
>TRBD2|-|TRBV4-2|TRBJ2-1
CVTAGVYNEHFF
TGTGTCACCGCGGGGGTCTACAATGAGCACTTCTTC
>TRBD1|many|TRBV20-1|TRBJ2-7
CSAGDTGGEQYF
TGCAGTGCTGGAGATACAGGGGGCGAGCAGTACTTC
>-|-|TRBV4-1|TRBJ1-6
CASSHVGQCQDPPLHF
TGCGCCAGCAGCCATGTTGGACAGTGTCAGGATCCGCCCCTCCACTTT
>TRBD2|-|TRBV5-6|TRBJ2-5
CASSASGRLMETQYF
TGTGCCAGCTCCGCTAGCGGGAGGCTTATGGAGACCCAGTACTTC
>TRBD1|once|TRBV28|TRBJ2-1
CASSPYAGTGASEQFF
TGTGCCAGCAGCCCATACGCCGGGACAGGGGCTAGTGAGCAGTTCTTC
>-|-|TRBV7-9|TRBJ2-1
CASSLAIRGTNEQFF
TGTGCCAGCAGCTTAGCGATTCGCGGGACGAATGAGCAGTTCTTC
>-|-|TRBV12-3/TRBV12-4|TRBJ2-2
CASSSDTGELFF
TGTGCCAGCAGTTCGGACACCGGGGAGTTGTTTTTT
>TRBD2|few|TRBV13|TRBJ2-1
CASSLRTSAWSEQFF
TGTGCCAGCAGCTTGCGGACTAGTGCCTGGAGTGAGCAGTTCTTC
>TRBD1|medium-sized|TRBV6-1|TRBJ1-3
CASTLRTGTGGYTIYF
TGTGCCAGCACCCTCCGAACCGGGACAGGGGGCTACACCATATATTTT
>TRBD2|-|TRBV20-1|TRBJ2-1
CSAKALTTRGRKFF
TGTAGTGCTAAGGCCCTAACTACGCGCGGGAGGAAATTCTTC
>-|-|TRBV6-5|TRBJ2-7
CASCYDPLVGDEQYF
TGTGCCAGCTGTTACGACCCCCTAGTGGGTGATGAGCAGTACTTC
>TRBD1|-|TRBV20-1|TRBJ2-7
CSARLVQGTYELYF
TGCAGTGCTAGATTGGTACAGGGGACCTACGAGCTGTACTTC
>-|-|TRBV7-9|TRBJ2-5
CASAINGGETQYF
TGTGCCAGCGCTATTAACGGCGGGGAGACCCAGTACTTC
>-|few|TRBV11-2|TRBJ2-5
CASSAGEAQYF
TGTGCCAGCAGCGCCGGTGAGGCCCAGTACTTC
>-|-|TRBV29-1|TRBJ2-1
CSVMLGGGGLGNEQFF
TGCAGCGTTATGTTGGGAGGGGGCGGCTTAGGGAATGAGCAGTTCTTC
>-|-|TRBV6-5|TRBJ1-1
CASSYGGQASAEAFF
TGTGCTAGCAGTTACGGCGGTCAGGCGTCCGCTGAAGCTTTCTTT
>TRBD1|-|TRBV14|TRBJ2-4
CARSPTGANIQYF
TGTGCCAGAAGCCCTACAGGGGCGAACATTCAGTATTTC
>-|-|TRBV13|TRBJ2-3
CASSLVRQNTDTHYF
TGTGCCAGCAGCTTAGTGAGACAGAACACAGATACTCACTATTTT
>TRBD2|many|TRBV29-1|TRBJ2-5
CSVGSGKGETQYF
TGCAGCGTCGGAAGCGGGAAGGGAGAGACCCAGTACTTC
>-|-|TRBV13|TRBJ2-3
CASSLVRENTDAQYF
TGTGCCAGCAGCTTAGTGAGAGAGAACACAGATGCACAGTATTTT
>-|-|TRBV12-3/TRBV12-4|TRBJ2-5
CASSLTGVAKGETQYF
TGTGCAAGCAGTTTAACGGGCGTGGCGAAGGGAGAGACCCAGTACTTC
>TRBD2|-|TRBV29-1|TRBJ2-1
CWVDASGNYNEQFF
TGCTGGGTTGACGCTAGCGGGAATTACAATGAGCAGTTCTTC
>TRBD2|-|TRBV29-1|TRBJ2-5
CSVAGLAGEFGETWYF
TGCAGCGTAGCGGGACTAGCGGGAGAATTCGGTGAGACCTGGTACTTC
>-|few|TRBV15|TRBJ2-3
CATSRAVIGTDTQYF
TGTGCCACCAGCAGGGCGGTTATTGGTACGGATACGCAGTATTTT
>-|-|TRBV5-1|TRBJ1-1
CASSLANGVGRAFF
TGTGCCAGCAGCTTGGCGAACGGTGTGGGAAGGGCTTTCTTT
>-|-|TRBV10-3|TRBJ1-2
CAISEPETNYGYTF
TGTGCCATCAGTGAGCCAGAGACTAACTATGGCTACACCTTC
>-|many|TRBV6-5|TRBJ2-7
CASTWGVSFAGEQYF
TGTGCCAGCACCTGGGGGGTTTCCTTCGCGGGCGAGCAGTACTTC
>-|-|TRBV20-1|TRBJ1-1
CIAKYGGGAGEAFF
TGCATTGCTAAGTACGGGGGAGGGGCAGGTGAAGCTTTCTTT
>-|-|TRBV30|TRBJ2-3
CVWSVAPGTDTQYF
TGTGTCTGGAGTGTAGCCCCGGGAACAGATACGCAGTATTTT
>-|once|TRBV20-1|TRBJ2-4
CSAPTGNIHYF
TGCAGTGCTCCTACAGGGAACATTCATTACTTC
>TRBD1|-|TRBV12-5|TRBJ1-1
CVSGLERSRQGTPGTEAFF
TGTGTTAGTGGTTTGGAGAGGTCGAGACAGGGGACCCCGGGCACTGAAGCTTTCTTT
>-|-|TRBV4-1|TRBJ2-7
CASGPHAGRGSYEQYF
TGCGCCAGCGGCCCCCATGCGGGACGAGGCTCCTACGAGCAGTACTTC
>TRBD1|-|TRBV12-3/TRBV12-4|TRBJ2-1
CASSPGQDGEQFF
TGTGCCAGCAGTCCTGGACAGGACGGCGAGCAGTTCTTC
>TRBD1|few|TRBV28|TRBJ1-4
CVSSPGTGGPNNEKLFF
TGTGTCAGCAGTCCAGGGACAGGGGGACCGAATAATGAAAAACTGTTTTTT
>-|-|TRBV10-2|TRBJ2-2
CGSSQGLNTGELFF
TGCGGTAGCAGCCAGGGGCTAAACACCGGGGAGCTGTTTTTT
>TRBD1|-|TRBV29-1|TRBJ2-2
CRVATGDNTGELFF
TGTAGGGTCGCCACAGGGGATAACACCGGGGAGCTGTTTTTT
>-|-|TRBV13|TRBJ2-5
CANSPPMGANQETQYF
TGTGCCAACAGCCCCCCAATGGGCGCGAACCAAGAGACCCAGTACTTC
>TRBD1|many|TRBV5-1|TRBJ1-2
CASSLDRTGGNGYTF
TGCGCCAGCAGCTTGGATAGGACAGGGGGAAATGGCTACACCTTC
>TRBD2|once|TRBV29-1|TRBJ2-5
CSVAGLAGEFDETQYF
TGTAGCGTAGCGGGACTAGCGGGAGAATTCGATGAGACCCAGTACTTC
>TRBD2|-|TRBV6-2/TRBV6-3|TRBJ2-1
CASSHNIRGSFPLEQLF
TGTGCCAGCAGTCACAATATACGCGGGAGTTTCCCCCTTGAGCAGCTCTTC
>-|-|TRBV6-5|TRBJ2-2
CASSYSDVTGELFF
TGTGCCAGCAGTTACTCAGATGTAACTGGGGAGCTGTTTTTT
>-|once|TRBV11-1|TRBJ2-2
CVSSYTSGTRELFF
TGTGTCAGTAGCTATACTAGTGGCACCCGGGAGTTGTTTTTT
>-|-|TRBV20-1|TRBJ2-1
CNARGPNNEHFF
TGCAATGCTAGGGGACCGAATAATGAGCACTTCTTC
>-|-|TRBV7-8|TRBJ2-1
CASNSPWVLGNEQIF
TGTGCCAGCAACTCCCCTTGGGTGCTAGGTAATGAGCAGATCTTC
>TRBD2|-|TRBV24-1|TRBJ2-1
CATSDPVTSGTHNEQFF
TGTGCCACCAGTGACCCCGTGACTAGCGGAACCCACAATGAGCAGTTCTTC
>TRBD2|-|TRBV5-8|TRBJ2-5
CASSGGTSGGEETQNF
TGTGCCAGCAGTGGGGGGACTAGCGGAGGAGAAGAGACCCAGAACTTC